These 9 T cell receptor beta chains were all obtained from the same sample, sequenced in a study of blood T cell repertoires in COVID-19. TCRdb's copy holds only in-frame clones and misses some; the assay was immunoSEQ multiplex PCR. Among 95,000 to 150,000 clones, approximately 82% were seen once, and the ten largest hold about 6.3%. Sequenced material: peripheral blood. These TCRs come from a man of 80 years or more with active or convalescent COVID-19.

The chain is built from TRBV18 and TRBJ2-2; 15 bases line up with TRBD2. V gave up 3 bases and J gave up 2 bases; unmatched junction bases: 4. The CDR3 sequence is 18 residues long. The germline CDR1 and CDR2 sequences are KGHSH and LQKENI. CDR3 residues: CASSPPGLAGGNTGELFF. DNA for the CDR3: TGTGCCAGCTCACCTCCGGGACTAGCGGGGGGCAACACCGGGGAGCTGTTTTTT.

The chain is built from TRBV19 and TRBJ2-7; 8 bases fit TRBD2. This CDR3 has 15 amino acids. Germline values: CDR1 LNHDA, CDR2 SQIVND (reference sequence). DNA for the CDR3: TGTGCAACAAGGAAACGGGAGGGAAATCAATACGAGCAGTACTTC. Amino acid sequence: CATRKREGNQYEQYF. Variable domain in full (rest from reference TRBV19 and TRBJ2-7): DGGITQSPKYLFRKEGQNVTLSCEQNLNHDAMYWYRQDPGQGLRLIYYSQIVNDFQKGDIAEGYSVSREKKESFPLTVTSAQKNPTAFYLCATRKREGNQYEQYFGPGTRLTVT.

On this clone: The same CDR3 is also encoded by other DNA sequences in this sample. Here the CDR3 DNA reads TGTGCCAGCAGCCCAGGGGGCTATCAGCCCCAGCATTTT. Translated, it gives CASSPGGYQPQHF. V usage is TRBV12-3 or TRBV12-4 and J usage is TRBJ1-5, with 8 bases that match TRBD1. This CDR3 is built from 13 residues. V was clipped by 6 bases and J by 5 bases; unmatched bases: 3.

This sequence joins TRBV9 and TRBJ1-5; perhaps TRBD1 as D (5 bases). CDR1 SGDLS and CDR2 YYNGEE come from the germline V gene. V lost 5 bases and J 4 bases, leaving 10 bases between the germline ends. This CDR3 spans 13 amino acids. The CDR3 reads CASSGASNQPQHF. The CDR3 DNA follows: TGTGCCAGCAGTGGGGCCAGTAATCAGCCCCAGCATTTT.

The chain joins TRBV6-5 to TRBJ2-3; 10 bases line up with TRBD2. The trim removed 7 bases at V and 4 bases at J, leaving 8 bases unmatched. CDR1 and CDR2 from the germline V gene are MNHEY and SVGAGI. The CDR3 covers 15 residues. This CDR3 reads CASTYSGGMADTQYF. The CDR3 nucleotides are TGTGCCAGCACTTATAGCGGGGGGATGGCAGATACGCAGTATTTT.

The chain carries TRBV11-2 and TRBJ2-7; tentative D call: TRBD1 (6 bases). V lost 1 base and J lost 0, with 16 bases in between. The CDR3 runs to 17 residues. Germline V lookup: CDR1 SGHAT, CDR2 FQNNGV. CDR3 sequence (DNA): TGTGCCAGCAGCTTAGTGGACAGTCCCTTTAGCTCCTACGAGCAGTACTTC. This gives the protein CASSLVDSPFSSYEQYF.

The V call is TRBV3-1 (or the pseudogene TRBV3-2), the J call TRBJ2-1; 11 bases line up with TRBD2. The V and J ends lost 4 bases and 5 bases, in that order; junction bases with no gene match: 4. Germline CDR1 is LGHDT and CDR2 is YNNKEL (reference sequence). CDR3 size: 15 residues. CDR3 amino acids: CASSPYSGGDNEQFF. DNA of the CDR3: TGTGCCAGCAGCCCGTATAGCGGGGGGGACAATGAGCAGTTCTTC.

The chain is built from TRBV4-1 and TRBJ1-2; D ambiguous. The CDR3 runs to 15 residues. Germline loops: CDR1 MGHRA, CDR2 YSYEKL. V dropped 2 bases and J dropped 0 bases, with 10 bases sitting between them. For the CDR3, the DNA is TGCGCCAGCAGCCAACCAAACCGCGCTAACTATGGCTACACCTTC. Its translation is CASSQPNRANYGYTF.

The chain combines TRBV4-2 with TRBJ1-2; TRBD1 matches 10 bases. Germline CDR1 is LGHNA and CDR2 is YNFKEQ. Germline trimming cut 1 base from V and 2 bases from J; bases unmatched to any gene: 1. The CDR3 has 15 residues. The CDR3 coding sequence is TGTGCCAGCAGCCAAGCGGGACAGGGGAACTATGGCTACACCTTC. It yields the protein CASSQAGQGNYGYTF.